The 28 T cell receptor beta chains in this list originate from one sample, sequenced in a study of blood T cell repertoires in COVID-19. Generated by immunoSEQ multiplex PCR, the TCRdb table keeps only in-frame clones and is missing some. The sample includes about 130,000 clones, 70% to 85% of them seen just once. What was sequenced was peripheral blood. The source is a woman aged 80 or over with acute or convalescent COVID-19.

V usage is TRBV9 and J usage is TRBJ2-4; D perhaps matches TRBD2 (6 bases). CDR3 length equals 14 residues. The V and J ends lost 3 bases and 5 bases respectively, with 12 bases between them. Looked up from germline, CDR1 is SGDLS and CDR2 is YYNGEE. As DNA, the CDR3 is TGTGCCAGCAGCGAGGACTGGGGGGAAAACATTCAGTACTTC. Translation: CASSEDWGENIQYF.

This clone has a handful of counts. This sequence joins TRBV29-1 and TRBJ1-2, with a possible D match to TRBD1 (5 bases). Germline V gene data show CDR1 as SQVTM and CDR2 as ANQGSEA. Trimming took off 3 bases at V and 3 bases at J, with 8 bases between the two ends. CDR3 length equals 12 residues. DNA for the CDR3: TGCAGCGTTGATGACAGTTACTATGGCTACACCTTC. This gives the protein CSVDDSYYGYTF.

This clone was observed a single time. The V and J genes are TRBV25-1 and TRBJ1-2; D might be TRBD1 (5 bases). The V end was cut by 3 bases, the J end by 2 bases, with 10 bases between. The CDR3 has 14 amino acids. Germline lookup yields CDR1 MGHDK and CDR2 SYGVNS. CDR3 amino acids: CASSDRAGNYGYTF. CDR3 nucleotides: TGTGCCAGCAGTGACAGGGCGGGGAACTATGGCTACACCTTC.

The chain uses TRBV2 and TRBJ1-6; D may be TRBD1 (6 bases). V was cut by 6 bases and J by 4 bases, with 10 bases left in between. The CDR3 loop spans 14 amino acids. Germline CDR1 is SNHLY and CDR2 is FYNNEI. The DNA of the CDR3 is TGTGCCAGCAGGAAGGGGGTATATAATTCACCCCTCCACTTT. This sequence encodes CASRKGVYNSPLHF.

The chain employs TRBV3-1 (or the pseudogene TRBV3-2) and TRBJ1-1, with 7 bases that match TRBD1. The ends lost 4 bases at V and 4 bases at J; junction bases unmatched: 9. Per germline, CDR1 LGHDT and CDR2 YNNKEL (reference sequence). This CDR3 is 15 amino acids long. The CDR3 nucleotides are TGTGCCAGCAGCCCCGAAACAGGGGTGGGCACTGAAGCTTTCTTT. This codes for CASSPETGVGTEAFF.

This clone was recorded once. Written as DNA, the CDR3 is TGTGCCAGCAGCTTAGAGCCCGCTGGTAGAGCTTTCTTT. This encodes CASSLEPAGRAFF. This chain links TRBV7-9 with TRBJ1-1; no definite D call. V was cut by 1 base and J by 10 bases, with 13 bases left in between. Germline assignment: CDR1 SEHNR and CDR2 FQNEAQ (reference sequence). The CDR3 extends over 13 amino acids.

The chain links TRBV4-1 to TRBJ1-2; a weak D match, TRBD1 (6 bases). Germline CDR1 MGHRA, CDR2 YSYEKL. This CDR3 has 14 amino acids. V was shortened by 6 bases and J by 3 bases, with 14 bases between the two germline ends. The CDR3: CASSPSPGDYGYTF. Here the CDR3 DNA reads TGCGCCAGCAGTCCCTCCCCAGGGGACTATGGCTACACCTTC.

The chain is built from TRBV19 and TRBJ1-2; possible D gene TRBD1, 5 bases. The germline V gene encodes CDR1 LNHDA and CDR2 SQIVND (reference sequence). The CDR3 consists of 13 residues. The V and J ends lost 7 bases and 5 bases respectively, with 14 bases between them. The CDR3 region is CASTTITGYGYTF. CDR3 nucleotides: TGTGCCAGTACCACAATAACAGGTTATGGCTACACCTTC.

The chain couples TRBV18 to TRBJ1-1, with D maybe TRBD1 (6 bases). In germline, CDR1 is KGHSH, CDR2 LQKENI. The CDR3 loop spans 17 amino acids. Trimming took off 3 bases at V and 5 bases at J, with 22 bases between the two ends. CDR3 DNA sequence: TGTGCCAGCTCACCTCGCCTAGGCGGGGGCTCGGGGACTGAAGCTTTCTTT. Its protein is CASSPRLGGGSGTEAFF.

The V call is TRBV6-1, the J call TRBJ2-6; D may be TRBD1 (6 bases). The CDR3 sequence is 16 residues long. V was trimmed by 2 bases and J by 2 bases, leaving 10 bases between them. CDR1 and CDR2 (germline): MNHNS, SASEGT. The CDR3 DNA follows: TGTGCCAGCAGTGAACATCCAGGGGCTGGGGCCAACGTCCTGACTTTC. It is translated as CASSEHPGAGANVLTF.

The chain employs TRBV3-1 (or the pseudogene TRBV3-2) and TRBJ1-1; TRBD1 matches 7 bases. This CDR3 contains 13 residues. After removal of 7 bases from V and 7 bases from J, the junction contained 9 bases not matched to a gene. The germline V gene encodes CDR1 LGHDT and CDR2 YNNKEL (reference sequence). The CDR3 region is CASIGTGTVEAFF. The CDR3 region has the DNA TGTGCCAGCATAGGGACCGGGACAGTTGAAGCTTTCTTT.

The chain has TRBV5-4 and TRBJ2-5; D may be TRBD2 (5 bases). Trimming removed 4 bases at V and 5 bases at J, with 15 bases between. Germline-derived CDR1 and CDR2 are SGHNT and YYREEE (reference sequence). The CDR3 has 14 amino acids. The CDR3 loop reads CASSKGEGQETQYF. Here the CDR3 DNA reads TGTGCCAGCAGCAAGGGAGAGGGCCAGGAGACCCAGTACTTC.

The V gene is TRBV7-8, the J gene TRBJ1-1, with D unresolved. Germline V gives CDR1 SGHVS, CDR2 FQNEAQ. There are 13 residues in the CDR3. The germline V and J ends were trimmed by 1 base and 5 bases, with 8 bases remaining between them. Here the CDR3 DNA reads TGTGCCAGCAGCTTAGAAGGACTGACTGAAGCTTTCTTT. This sequence encodes CASSLEGLTEAFF.

Comments on this clone: Sequence at one end of the junction differs from germline and may be a read error. The V call is TRBV5-6, the J call TRBJ1-1; 8 nucleotides match TRBD1. This CDR3 has 13 residues. Germline loops: CDR1 SGHDT, CDR2 YYEEEE. CDR3: CASRLDRVTEAFF. The CDR3 DNA sequence: TGTGCCAGCAGATTGGACAGGGTCACTGAAGCTTTCTTT. Using reference TRBV5-6 and TRBJ1-1 for the parts outside the CDR3, the full variable domain is DAGVTQSPTHLIKTRGQQVTLRCSPKSGHDTVSWYQQALGQGPQFIFQYYEEEERQRGNFPDRFSGHQFPNYSSELNVNALLLGDSALYLCASRLDRVTEAFFGQGTRLTVV.

This clone came up once. The V call is TRBV7-9, the J call TRBJ1-3, with no clear D. Trimming removed 0 bases at V and 4 bases at J, with 4 bases between. This CDR3 has 13 residues. Germline V gene data show CDR1 as SEHNR and CDR2 as FQNEAQ (reference sequence). In nucleotides, the CDR3 is TGTGCCAGCAGCTTAGCGCTAGGAAACACCATATATTTT. This sequence encodes CASSLALGNTIYF.

The rearrangement links TRBV5-5 to TRBJ2-7; unclear D gene. The germline CDR1 and CDR2 sequences are SGHKS and YYEKEE (reference sequence). The V gene lost 3 bases and the J gene lost 4 bases, with 8 bases spanning the gap. The CDR3 has 12 residues. CDR3 DNA sequence: TGTGCCAGCAGCTATATAGCTTACGAGCAGTACTTC. Translating it yields CASSYIAYEQYF.

This chain joins TRBV5-1 and TRBJ1-1; D remains ambiguous. The germline V gene encodes CDR1 SGHRS and CDR2 YFSETQ. Between the trimmed V and J ends, which lost 2 bases and 3 bases, there was a span of 5 bases. This CDR3 region has 12 residues. The CDR3 region is CASSFGDTEAFF. CDR3 bases: TGCGCCAGCAGCTTCGGTGACACTGAAGCTTTCTTT.

Only a few counts were recorded for this clone. The rearrangement joins TRBV10-3 to TRBJ1-1; D possibly corresponds to TRBD1 (6 bases). The V end was cut by 11 bases, the J end by 0 bases, with 28 bases between. Germline V CDR1 and CDR2: ENHRY, SYGVKD. CDR3 length: 18 residues. The CDR3 is CAAGTDGQHSFLNTEAFF. DNA of the CDR3: TGTGCCGCAGGAACTGACGGACAGCACTCCTTTTTGAACACTGAAGCTTTCTTT.

V usage is TRBV5-1 and J usage is TRBJ2-3; D is possibly TRBD2 (7 bases). From germline, CDR1 is SGHRS and CDR2 YFSETQ. CDR3 length: 17 residues. Trimming pared 4 bases from V and 0 bases from J, leaving 18 bases between. CDR3 nucleotides: TGCGCCAGCAGCCAACGCTTTGGGGGGGCTAGCACAGATACGCAGTATTTT. Translating gives CASSQRFGGASTDTQYF.

The chain employs TRBV7-9 and TRBJ1-1; possible D gene TRBD1, 6 bases. Germline V gene lookup returns CDR1 SEHNR and CDR2 FQNEAQ (reference sequence). V was trimmed by 5 bases and J by 3 bases, leaving 13 bases between them. The CDR3 totals 14 residues. The CDR3 DNA sequence: TGTGCCAGCAGCCCCGGACAGCTACACACTGAAGCTTTCTTT. Translating gives CASSPGQLHTEAFF.

The chain's CDR3 is CASSLLGTLTNYGYTF. For the CDR3, the DNA is TGTGCCAGCTCACTACTCGGGACTTTGACTAACTATGGCTACACCTTC. The chain links TRBV18 to TRBJ1-2; tentatively, D is TRBD1 (5 bases). The CDR3 extends over 16 amino acids. The germline V gene encodes CDR1 KGHSH and CDR2 LQKENI. Trimming took off 4 bases at V and 0 bases at J, with 15 bases between the two ends. Full variable domain (rest looked up from reference TRBV18 and TRBJ1-2): NAGVMQNPRHLVRRRGQEARLRCSPMKGHSHVYWYRQLPEEGLKFMVYLQKENIIDESGMPKERFSAEFPKEGPSILRIQQVVRGDSAAYFCASSLLGTLTNYGYTFGSGTRLTVV.

The J gene is TRBJ1-2, the V gene TRBV3-1 (or the pseudogene TRBV3-2); D unclear. The CDR3 extends over 14 amino acids. Looked up from germline, CDR1 is LGHDT and CDR2 is YNNKEL (reference sequence). Between the trimmed V and J ends, which lost 1 base and 5 bases, there was a span of 11 bases. Here the CDR3 reads CASSQALAGYGYTF. The CDR3 DNA reads TGTGCCAGCAGCCAAGCCCTTGCCGGGTATGGCTACACCTTC.

This chain uses TRBV6-5 with TRBJ2-7; D is possibly TRBD2 (5 bases). CDR1 is MNHEY and CDR2 is SVGAGI in the germline V gene. This CDR3 comprises 14 residues. Trimming pared 0 bases from V and 3 bases from J, leaving 9 bases between. The CDR3 bases are TGTGCCAGCAGTTACTCATCCGGGGACTACGAGCAGTACTTC. It is translated as CASSYSSGDYEQYF.

This chain links TRBV4-1 with TRBJ2-7; 8 bases are shared with TRBD1. The germline V gene has CDR1 MGHRA and CDR2 YSYEKL. With 0 bases clipped from V and 3 bases from J, the junction kept 10 bases outside the gene matches. The CDR3 runs 17 residues. CDR3 sequence: CASSQELGQGAIYEQYF. The CDR3 bases are TGCGCCAGCAGCCAAGAATTGGGCCAGGGGGCGATCTACGAGCAGTACTTC.

CDR3 nucleotides: TGCAGCGTTGCCCTCAGGTCATTTAACACTGAAGCTTTCTTT. It translates to CSVALRSFNTEAFF. The rearrangement links TRBV29-1 to TRBJ1-1; no clear D. V lost 4 bases, J lost 2 bases, and 14 bases lay in between. This CDR3 contains 14 residues. Germline CDR1 is SQVTM and CDR2 is ANQGSEA.

This clone was seen only a few times. The chain links TRBV7-8 to TRBJ2-2; D is perhaps TRBD1 (6 bases). Germline V gene sequence: CDR1 SGHVS, CDR2 FQNEAQ. This CDR3 spans 17 amino acids. V dropped 5 bases and J dropped 1 base, with 17 bases sitting between them. This chain's CDR3 is CASSLLFRGMNTGELFF. The CDR3 region has the DNA TGTGCCAGCAGCCTACTTTTTAGGGGGATGAACACCGGGGAGCTGTTTTTT.

The V gene is TRBV30, the J gene TRBJ1-4; no firm D call. V dropped 0 bases and J dropped 8 bases, with 13 bases sitting between them. Germline V gene lookup returns CDR1 GTSNPN and CDR2 SVGIG (reference sequence). The CDR3 loop spans 14 amino acids. CDR3 in amino acids: CAWSVTGRDEKLFF. CDR3 in DNA: TGTGCCTGGAGTGTAACGGGTCGAGACGAAAAACTGTTTTTT.

CDR3 in amino acids: CASSYSAVGSVTEAFF. CDR3 bases: TGTGCCAGCAGTTACTCGGCTGTGGGGAGCGTCACTGAAGCTTTCTTT. This chain uses TRBV6-5 with TRBJ1-1; D gene unclear. V lost 0 bases to trimming and J lost 4 bases, with 15 bases between them. Germline CDR1 MNHEY, CDR2 SVGAGI. This CDR3 comprises 16 residues.